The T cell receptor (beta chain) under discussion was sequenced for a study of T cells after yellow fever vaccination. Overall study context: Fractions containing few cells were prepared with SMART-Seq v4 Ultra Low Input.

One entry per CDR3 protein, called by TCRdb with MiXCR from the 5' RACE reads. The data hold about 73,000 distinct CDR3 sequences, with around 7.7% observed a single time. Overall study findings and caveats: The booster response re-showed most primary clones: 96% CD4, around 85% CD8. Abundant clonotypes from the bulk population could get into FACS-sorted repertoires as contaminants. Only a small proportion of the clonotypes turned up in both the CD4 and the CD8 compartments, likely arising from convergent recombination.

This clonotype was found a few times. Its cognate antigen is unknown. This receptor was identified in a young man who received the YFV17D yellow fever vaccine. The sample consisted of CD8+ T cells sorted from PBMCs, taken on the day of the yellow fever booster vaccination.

The CDR3 region has the DNA TGTGCCAGCAGCTTGGGCGGGTTTGGGCATGAGCAGTTCTTC. It is translated as CASSLGGFGHEQFF. The V call is TRBV11-2, the J call TRBJ2-1; the D gene is possibly TRBD2 (5 bases). V was shortened by 3 bases and J by 8 bases, with 14 bases between the two germline ends. The CDR3 sequence is 14 residues long. Germline V gives CDR1 SGHAT, CDR2 FQNNGV. The variable domain in full, with the rest retrieved from reference TRBV11-2 and TRBJ2-1, is EAGVAQSPRYKIIEKRQSVAFWCNPISGHATLYWYQQILGQGPKLLIQFQNNGVVDDSQLPKDRFSAERLKGVDSTLKIQPAKLEDSAVYLCASSLGGFGHEQFFGPGTRLTVL.